This passage covers 14 T cell receptor beta chains from one sample sequenced in a study of blood T cell repertoires in COVID-19. Clones were sequenced by immunoSEQ multiplex PCR, and TCRdb holds only the in-frame ones, with some missing. The sample consists of about 270,000 clones, 85% of them appearing once. Sequencing was performed on peripheral blood. The receptors originated from a woman aged 45-59 years with active or convalescent COVID-19.

This chain links TRBV2 with TRBJ2-7; the match to TRBD1 covers 8 bases. Germline CDR1 SNHLY, CDR2 FYNNEI. The length of the CDR3 is 11 residues. The V gene end was trimmed by 8 bases and the J gene end by 4 bases; junction bases not matched to a gene: 1. This chain's CDR3 is CASGQGYEQYF. The CDR3 DNA sequence: TGTGCCAGCGGACAGGGTTACGAGCAGTACTTC. The variable domain in full, with the rest retrieved from reference TRBV2 and TRBJ2-7, is EPEVTQTPSHQVTQMGQEVILRCVPISNHLYFYWYRQILGQKVEFLVSFYNNEISEKSEIFDDQFSVERPDGSNFTLKIRSTKLEDSAMYFCASGQGYEQYFGPGTRLTVT.

Turning to this clone: Other DNA sequences in the same sample also yield this CDR3. The chain recombines TRBV5-6 with TRBJ2-1; D is ambiguous. The CDR3 is made up of 12 amino acids. Germline CDR1 is SGHDT and CDR2 is YYEEEE. The ends were cut back, 2 bases at V and 4 bases at J, with 4 bases in the middle. CDR3: CASSFGYNEQFF. CDR3 DNA sequence: TGTGCCAGCAGCTTCGGTTACAATGAGCAGTTCTTC.

The rearrangement links TRBV30 to TRBJ1-1; D unresolved. Trimming took off 0 bases at V and 1 base at J, with 12 bases between the two ends. The germline CDR1 and CDR2 sequences are GTSNPN and SVGIG (reference sequence). The CDR3 length is 15 residues. This chain's CDR3 is CAWSVSQIPNTEAFF. The DNA for the CDR3 is TGTGCCTGGAGTGTTTCACAGATACCGAACACTGAAGCTTTCTTT.

As to this clone: Other DNA sequences in the same sample also yield this CDR3. The CDR3 bases are TGTGCCAGCAGCCAAGATAGAGTGAACACTGAAGCTTTCTTT. Translated: CASSQDRVNTEAFF. The rearrangement links TRBV4-2 to TRBJ1-1; D remains ambiguous. This CDR3 contains 14 residues. Germline CDR1 LGHNA, CDR2 YNFKEQ. V was pared by 0 bases and J by 0 bases, with 5 bases between.

The chain employs TRBV3-1 (or the pseudogene TRBV3-2) and TRBJ2-2, with 15 nucleotides matching TRBD2. Germline V gene data show CDR1 as LGHDT and CDR2 as YNNKEL (reference sequence). This CDR3 contains 18 residues. The V gene end was trimmed by 0 bases and the J gene end by 6 bases; junction bases not matched to a gene: 5. This CDR3 reads CASSQDGLAGGPSGELFF. As DNA, the CDR3 is TGTGCCAGCAGCCAAGACGGACTAGCGGGAGGGCCGTCCGGGGAGCTGTTTTTT.

This clone showed up just a few times. V is TRBV30 and J is TRBJ1-2; D remains unclear. The V gene's germline CDR1 is GTSNPN and CDR2 SVGIG (reference sequence). CDR3 length: 13 residues. The V end lost 7 bases, the J end lost 5 bases, and 17 bases lay between the germline ends. The CDR3 nucleotides read TGTGCCTCGCACCGAAACGGGGAATATGGCTACACCTTC. Protein product: CASHRNGEYGYTF.

This clone was seen only once. The chain combines TRBV2 with TRBJ1-5; 9 positions match TRBD1. The V gene's germline CDR1 is SNHLY and CDR2 FYNNEI. With V trimmed by 6 bases and J by 5 bases, 8 bases remained unmatched. The CDR3 consists of 15 residues. DNA for the CDR3: TGTGCCAGCAGGGAACCGGGACAGGGTGATCAGCCCCAGCATTTT. It is translated as CASREPGQGDQPQHF.

J is TRBJ2-7 and V is TRBV5-6; perhaps TRBD2 as D (6 bases). The germline V gene encodes CDR1 SGHDT and CDR2 YYEEEE. The CDR3 consists of 14 residues. The V gene lost 4 bases and the J gene lost 0 bases, with 11 bases spanning the gap. CDR3 coding DNA: TGTGCCAGCAGCAGGAGCGGGTTCTCCTACGAGCAGTACTTC. Residues: CASSRSGFSYEQYF.

This clone was detected a few times. This chain joins TRBV9 and TRBJ1-1; 8 bases align to TRBD1. J gave up 3 bases and V 4 bases, and 5 bases lay outside the gene matches. CDR3 length: 14 amino acids. Germline CDR1 SGDLS, CDR2 YYNGEE. CDR3 sequence: CASSQGASDTEAFF. CDR3 DNA sequence: TGTGCCAGCAGCCAGGGGGCATCAGACACTGAAGCTTTCTTT.

The rearrangement joins TRBV5-4 to TRBJ2-5; tentatively, D is TRBD1 (5 bases). CDR1 is SGHNT and CDR2 is YYREEE in the germline V gene (reference sequence). Trimming left V 2 bases short and J 2 bases short, with 10 bases between. This CDR3 is 14 amino acids long. The DNA of the CDR3 is TGTGCCAGCAGCTTTTGGACAAATCAAGAGACCCAGTACTTC. Its protein is CASSFWTNQETQYF.

The CDR3 bases are TGTGCCAGTAGTACAACTAGCGGATTTGGCTACGAGCAGTACTTC. Protein product: CASSTTSGFGYEQYF. The chain couples TRBV19 to TRBJ2-7; 8 bases are a match to TRBD2. J gave up 3 bases and V 4 bases, and 8 bases lay outside the gene matches. Germline CDR1 and CDR2: LNHDA and SQIVND (reference sequence). The CDR3 covers 15 residues.

The V call is TRBV14, the J call TRBJ1-2; D gene unclear. Germline CDR1 SGHDN, CDR2 FVKESK. V was trimmed by 5 bases and J by 0 bases, leaving 19 bases between them. The CDR3 extends over 17 amino acids. CDR3 sequence reads: CASSETSTRTTNYGYTF. For the CDR3, the DNA is TGTGCCAGCAGCGAAACCTCGACAAGAACCACTAACTATGGCTACACCTTC.

The V gene is TRBV6-5, the J gene TRBJ2-1, with 9 nucleotides matching TRBD1. Unmatched junction bases numbered 4, after V lost 6 bases and J lost 7 bases. CDR3 length equals 13 residues. Germline V gives CDR1 MNHEY, CDR2 SVGAGI. CDR3 in DNA: TGTGCCAGCAGGTCGACAGGGGGGAATGAGCAGTTCTTC. Amino acids: CASRSTGGNEQFF.

This clone has ten or more counts. The chain carries TRBV14 and TRBJ1-6; the D gene is possibly TRBD1 (5 bases). Trimming removed 0 bases from V and 14 bases from J, with 11 bases in between. This CDR3 contains 13 residues. Germline CDR1 and CDR2: SGHDN and FVKESK. The CDR3 loop is CASSQDEGVSLHF. DNA for the CDR3: TGTGCCAGCAGCCAAGATGAAGGGGTGTCCCTCCACTTT.